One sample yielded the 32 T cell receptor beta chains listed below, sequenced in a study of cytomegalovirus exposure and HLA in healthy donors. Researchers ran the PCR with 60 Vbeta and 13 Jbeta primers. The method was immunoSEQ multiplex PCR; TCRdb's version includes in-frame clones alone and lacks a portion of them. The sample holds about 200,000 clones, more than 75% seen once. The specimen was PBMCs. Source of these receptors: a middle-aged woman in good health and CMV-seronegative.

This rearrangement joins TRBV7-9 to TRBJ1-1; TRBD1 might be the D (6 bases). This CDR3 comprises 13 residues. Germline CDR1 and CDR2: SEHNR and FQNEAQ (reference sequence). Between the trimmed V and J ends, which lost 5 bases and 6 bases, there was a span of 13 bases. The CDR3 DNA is TGTGCCAGCAGCCGGACAGTAAGGGCTGAAGCTTTCTTT. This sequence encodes CASSRTVRAEAFF.

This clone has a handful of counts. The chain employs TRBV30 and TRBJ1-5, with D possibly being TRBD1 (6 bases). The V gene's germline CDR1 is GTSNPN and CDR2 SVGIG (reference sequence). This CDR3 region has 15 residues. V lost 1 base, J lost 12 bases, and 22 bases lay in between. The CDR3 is CAWSGPGQQSAHQHF. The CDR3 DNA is TGTGCCTGGAGTGGGCCCGGACAGCAATCAGCTCACCAGCATTTT. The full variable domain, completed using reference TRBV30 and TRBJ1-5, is SQTIHQWPATLVQPVGSPLSLECTVEGTSNPNLYWYRQAAGRGLQLLFYSVGIGQISSEVPQNLSASRPQDRQFILSSKKLLLSDSGFYLCAWSGPGQQSAHQHFGDGTRLSIL.

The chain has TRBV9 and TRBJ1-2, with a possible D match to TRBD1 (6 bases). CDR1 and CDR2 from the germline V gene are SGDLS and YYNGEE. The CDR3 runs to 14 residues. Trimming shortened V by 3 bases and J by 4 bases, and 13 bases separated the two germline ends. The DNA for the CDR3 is TGTGCCAGCAGCGCCACTACAGGGAGCTATGGCTACACCTTC. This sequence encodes CASSATTGSYGYTF.

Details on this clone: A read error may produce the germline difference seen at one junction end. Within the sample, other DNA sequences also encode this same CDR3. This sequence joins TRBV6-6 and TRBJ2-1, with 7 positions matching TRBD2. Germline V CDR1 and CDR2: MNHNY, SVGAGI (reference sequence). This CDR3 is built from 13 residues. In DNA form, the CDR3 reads TGTGCCAGCACCCCACTAAGCGGGAATGAACAGTTCTTC. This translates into CASTPLSGNEQFF.

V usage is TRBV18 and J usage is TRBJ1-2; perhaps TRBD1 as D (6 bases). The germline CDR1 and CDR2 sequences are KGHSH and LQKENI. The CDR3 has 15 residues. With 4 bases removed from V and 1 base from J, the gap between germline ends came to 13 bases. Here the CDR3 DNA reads TGTGCCAGCTCACAAATGGACAGTCTTAACTATGGCTACACCTTC. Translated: CASSQMDSLNYGYTF.

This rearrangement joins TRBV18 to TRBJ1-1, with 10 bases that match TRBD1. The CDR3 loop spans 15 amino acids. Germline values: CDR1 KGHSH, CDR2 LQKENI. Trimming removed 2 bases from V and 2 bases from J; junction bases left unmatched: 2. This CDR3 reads CASSPSTGGNTEAFF. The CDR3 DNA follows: TGTGCCAGCTCACCATCGACAGGGGGCAACACTGAAGCTTTCTTT.

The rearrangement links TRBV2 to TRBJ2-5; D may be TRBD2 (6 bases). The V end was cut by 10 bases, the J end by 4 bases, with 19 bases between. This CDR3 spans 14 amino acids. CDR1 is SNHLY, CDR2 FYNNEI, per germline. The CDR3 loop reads CATQRASVAETQYF. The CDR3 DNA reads TGTGCCACTCAACGGGCTAGCGTTGCAGAGACCCAGTACTTC.

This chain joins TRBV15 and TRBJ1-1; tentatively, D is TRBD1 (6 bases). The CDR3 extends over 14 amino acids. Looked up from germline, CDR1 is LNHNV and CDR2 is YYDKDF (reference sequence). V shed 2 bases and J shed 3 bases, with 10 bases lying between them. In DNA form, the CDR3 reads TGTGCCACCAGCAGAAACAGGGTTGACACTGAAGCTTTCTTT. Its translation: CATSRNRVDTEAFF.

The CDR3 is CSVLYYGYTF. Written as DNA, the CDR3 is TGCAGCGTTCTGTACTATGGCTACACCTTC. The rearrangement joins TRBV29-1 to TRBJ1-2; unclear D gene. The CDR3 totals 10 residues. The germline CDR1 and CDR2 sequences are SQVTM and ANQGSEA. Trimming removed 5 bases at V and 3 bases at J, with 4 bases between.

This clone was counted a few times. CDR3 DNA sequence: TGTGCCAGTAGTCCCGGGGGCGGGAGCTCCTACGAGCAGTACTTC. Amino acid sequence: CASSPGGGSSYEQYF. J is TRBJ2-7 and V is TRBV19; D is perhaps TRBD2 (7 bases). The CDR3 has 15 amino acids. The germline CDR1 and CDR2 sequences are LNHDA and SQIVND (reference sequence). The V end lost 5 bases, the J end lost 0 bases, and 14 bases lay between the germline ends. The full variable domain, completed using reference TRBV19 and TRBJ2-7, is DGGITQSPKYLFRKEGQNVTLSCEQNLNHDAMYWYRQDPGQGLRLIYYSQIVNDFQKGDIAEGYSVSREKKESFPLTVTSAQKNPTAFYLCASSPGGGSSYEQYFGPGTRLTVT.

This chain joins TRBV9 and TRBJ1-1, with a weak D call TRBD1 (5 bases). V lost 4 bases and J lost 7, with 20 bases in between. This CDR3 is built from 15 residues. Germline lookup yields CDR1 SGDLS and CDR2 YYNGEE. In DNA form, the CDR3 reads TGTGCCAGCAGCCCCTCTTGGCAGGGAACCCTTGAAGCTTTCTTT. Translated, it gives CASSPSWQGTLEAFF.

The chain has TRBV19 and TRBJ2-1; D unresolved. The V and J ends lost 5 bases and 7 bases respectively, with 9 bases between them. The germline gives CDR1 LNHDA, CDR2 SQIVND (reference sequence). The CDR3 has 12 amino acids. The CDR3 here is CASSVHRNEQFF. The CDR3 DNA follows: TGTGCCAGTAGTGTCCACCGGAATGAGCAGTTCTTC.

The CDR3 region is CAWSVGTAISNQPQHF. In DNA form, the CDR3 reads TGTGCCTGGAGTGTAGGGACAGCTATTAGCAATCAGCCCCAGCATTTT. This sequence joins TRBV30 and TRBJ1-5; 7 bases map to TRBD1. The V segment lost 0 bases and the J segment 0 bases; nucleotides outside the gene matches: 5. The CDR3 spans 16 residues. Germline-derived CDR1 and CDR2 are GTSNPN and SVGIG (reference sequence).

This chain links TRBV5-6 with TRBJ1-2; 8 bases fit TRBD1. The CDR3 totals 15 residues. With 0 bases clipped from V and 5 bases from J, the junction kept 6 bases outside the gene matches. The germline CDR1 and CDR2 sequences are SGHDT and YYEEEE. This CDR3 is CASSLDPGTGYGYTF. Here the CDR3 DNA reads TGTGCCAGCAGCTTGGACCCCGGGACAGGATATGGCTACACCTTC.

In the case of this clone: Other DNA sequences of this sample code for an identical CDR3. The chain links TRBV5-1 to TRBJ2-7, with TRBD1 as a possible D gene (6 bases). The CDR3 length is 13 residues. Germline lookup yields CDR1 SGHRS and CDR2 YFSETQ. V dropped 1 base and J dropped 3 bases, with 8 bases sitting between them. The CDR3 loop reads CASSLSGDYEQYF. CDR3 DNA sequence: TGCGCCAGCAGCTTGTCAGGGGACTACGAGCAGTACTTC.

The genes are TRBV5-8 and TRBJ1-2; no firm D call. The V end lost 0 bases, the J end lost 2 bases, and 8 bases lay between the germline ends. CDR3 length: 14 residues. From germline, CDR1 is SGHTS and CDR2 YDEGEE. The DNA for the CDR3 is TGTGCCAGCAGCTTGGCCGCAGTGAACTATGGCTACACCTTC. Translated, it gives CASSLAAVNYGYTF.

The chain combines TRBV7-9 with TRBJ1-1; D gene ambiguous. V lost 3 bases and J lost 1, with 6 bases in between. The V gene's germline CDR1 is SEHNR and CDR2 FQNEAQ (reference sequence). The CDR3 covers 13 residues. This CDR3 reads CASSFVGNTEAFF. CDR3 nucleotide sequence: TGTGCCAGCAGCTTCGTCGGGAACACTGAAGCTTTCTTT. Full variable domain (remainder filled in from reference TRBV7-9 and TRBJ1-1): DTGVSQNPRHKITKRGQNVTFRCDPISEHNRLYWYRQTLGQGPEFLTYFQNEAQLEKSRLLSDRFSAERPKGSFSTLEIQRTEQGDSAMYLCASSFVGNTEAFFGQGTRLTVV.

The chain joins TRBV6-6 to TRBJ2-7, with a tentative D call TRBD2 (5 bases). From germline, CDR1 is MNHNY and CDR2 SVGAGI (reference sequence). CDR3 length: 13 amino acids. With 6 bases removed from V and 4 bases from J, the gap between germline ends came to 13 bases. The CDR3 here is CASSAGGRYEQYF. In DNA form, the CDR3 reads TGTGCCAGCAGCGCGGGCGGACGGTACGAGCAGTACTTC.

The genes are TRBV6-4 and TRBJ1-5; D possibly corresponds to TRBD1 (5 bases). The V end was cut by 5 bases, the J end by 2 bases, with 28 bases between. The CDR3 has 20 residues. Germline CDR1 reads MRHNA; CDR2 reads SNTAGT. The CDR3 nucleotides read TGTGCCAGCAGTAAACCCCGGGGGGGGGAGTCTGGGGGGGGCAATCAGCCCCAGCATTTT. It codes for CASSKPRGGESGGGNQPQHF.

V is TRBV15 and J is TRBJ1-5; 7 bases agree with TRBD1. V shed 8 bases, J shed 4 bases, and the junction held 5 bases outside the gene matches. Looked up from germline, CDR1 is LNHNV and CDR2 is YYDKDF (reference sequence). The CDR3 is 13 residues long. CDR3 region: CATGRDSNQPQHF. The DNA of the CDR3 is TGTGCCACCGGCCGGGACAGTAATCAGCCCCAGCATTTT.

CDR3 sequence reads: CASSYQGNSPLHF. Here the CDR3 DNA reads TGTGCCAGCAGTTACCAGGGGAACTCACCCCTCCACTTT. The chain combines TRBV27 with TRBJ1-6; possible D gene TRBD1, 6 bases. The V and J ends lost 4 bases and 10 bases respectively, with 11 bases between them. The CDR3 is made up of 13 amino acids. Germline V lookup: CDR1 MNHEY, CDR2 SMNVEV (reference sequence).

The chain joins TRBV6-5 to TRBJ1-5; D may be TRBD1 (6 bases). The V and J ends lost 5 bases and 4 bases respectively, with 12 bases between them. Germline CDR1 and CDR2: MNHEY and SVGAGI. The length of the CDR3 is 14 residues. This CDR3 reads CASSIMGANQPQHF. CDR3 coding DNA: TGTGCCAGCAGTATTATGGGGGCAAATCAGCCCCAGCATTTT.

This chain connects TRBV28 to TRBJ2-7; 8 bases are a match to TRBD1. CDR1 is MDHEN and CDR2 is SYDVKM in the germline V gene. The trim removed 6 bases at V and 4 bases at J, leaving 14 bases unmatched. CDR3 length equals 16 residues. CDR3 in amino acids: CASSLPRTGLKYEQYF. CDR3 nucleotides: TGTGCCAGCAGCTTACCCCGGACAGGGCTTAAGTACGAGCAGTACTTC.

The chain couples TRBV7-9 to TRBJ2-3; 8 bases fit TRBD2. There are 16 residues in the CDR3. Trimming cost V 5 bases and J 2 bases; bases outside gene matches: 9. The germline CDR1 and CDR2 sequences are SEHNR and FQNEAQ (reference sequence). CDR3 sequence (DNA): TGTGCCAGCAGCCCTCGGACTAGCCGATACACAGATACGCAGTATTTT. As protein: CASSPRTSRYTDTQYF.

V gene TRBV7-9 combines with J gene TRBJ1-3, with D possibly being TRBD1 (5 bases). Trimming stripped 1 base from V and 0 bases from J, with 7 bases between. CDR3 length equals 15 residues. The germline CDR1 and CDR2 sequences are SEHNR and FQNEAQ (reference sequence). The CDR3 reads CASSLGQLSGNTIYF. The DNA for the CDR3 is TGTGCCAGCAGCTTAGGACAGCTCTCTGGAAACACCATATATTTT.

Here the CDR3 reads CASSQDWRGTEAFF. CDR3 nucleotide sequence: TGTGCCAGCAGCCAAGATTGGAGGGGCACTGAAGCTTTCTTT. The rearrangement links TRBV14 to TRBJ1-1; perhaps TRBD1 as D (5 bases). V gave up 0 bases and J gave up 4 bases, with 9 bases separating them. This CDR3 spans 14 amino acids. CDR1 is SGHDN, CDR2 FVKESK, per germline.

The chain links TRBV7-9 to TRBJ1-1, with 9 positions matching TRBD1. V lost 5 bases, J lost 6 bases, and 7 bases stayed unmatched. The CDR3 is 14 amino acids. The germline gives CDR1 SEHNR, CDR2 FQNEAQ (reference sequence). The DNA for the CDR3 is TGTGCCAGCAGCAGGACAGGGGCTGTCTCTGAAGCTTTCTTT. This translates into CASSRTGAVSEAFF.

The CDR3 is CASSPGLAGDEQFF. The DNA for the CDR3 is TGCGCCAGCAGCCCCGGTCTAGCGGGAGATGAGCAGTTCTTC. This rearrangement joins TRBV5-1 to TRBJ2-1, with TRBD2 identical over 10 bases. This CDR3 is 14 amino acids long. V shed 4 bases and J 8 bases; nucleotides not matched to a gene: 6. In germline, CDR1 is SGHRS, CDR2 YFSETQ. Looking up the rest from reference TRBV5-1 and TRBJ2-1 gives the full variable domain: KAGVTQTPRYLIKTRGQQVTLSCSPISGHRSVSWYQQTPGQGLQFLFEYFSETQRNKGNFPGRFSGRQFSNSRSEMNVSTLELGDSALYLCASSPGLAGDEQFFGPGTRLTVL.

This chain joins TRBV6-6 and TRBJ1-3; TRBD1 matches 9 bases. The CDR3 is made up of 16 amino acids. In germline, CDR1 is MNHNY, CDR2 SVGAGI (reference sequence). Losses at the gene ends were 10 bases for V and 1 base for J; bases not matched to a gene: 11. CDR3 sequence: CATLTGQGISGNTIYF. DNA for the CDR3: TGTGCCACTCTCACGGGACAGGGCATTTCTGGAAACACCATATATTTT.

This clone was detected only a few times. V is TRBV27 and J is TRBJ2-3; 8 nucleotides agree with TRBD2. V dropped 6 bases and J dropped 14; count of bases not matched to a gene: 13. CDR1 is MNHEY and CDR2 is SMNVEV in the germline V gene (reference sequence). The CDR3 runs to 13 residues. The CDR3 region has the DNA TGTGCCAGCAGGGATACTTTAGCGGGGTCATGGTATTTT. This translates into CASRDTLAGSWYF.

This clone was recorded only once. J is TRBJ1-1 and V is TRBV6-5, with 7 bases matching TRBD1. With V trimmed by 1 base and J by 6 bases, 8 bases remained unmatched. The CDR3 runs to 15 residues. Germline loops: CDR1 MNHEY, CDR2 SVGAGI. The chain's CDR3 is CASSYLAGGRAEAFF. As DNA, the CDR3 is TGTGCCAGCAGTTACTTAGCAGGGGGAAGAGCTGAAGCTTTCTTT.

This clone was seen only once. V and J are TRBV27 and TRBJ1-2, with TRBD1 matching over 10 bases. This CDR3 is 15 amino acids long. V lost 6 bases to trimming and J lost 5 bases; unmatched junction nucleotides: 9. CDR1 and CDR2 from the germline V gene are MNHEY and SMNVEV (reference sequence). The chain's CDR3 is CASRETGGGPYGYTF. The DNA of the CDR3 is TGTGCCAGCAGGGAGACAGGGGGCGGCCCATATGGCTACACCTTC.